These 11 T cell receptor beta chains were all obtained from the same sample, sequenced in a study of T cell changes during pregnancy in multiple sclerosis. Assay: immunoSEQ multiplex PCR; the TCRdb copy retains only in-frame clones and omits some. The sample consists of fewer than 65,000 clones, around 90% of them appearing once. The sequenced sample was CD4+ T cells from peripheral blood mononuclear cells, obtained in the first trimester of pregnancy. The receptors stem from a female donor with multiple sclerosis, enrolled in a pregnancy study.

The chain has TRBV5-8 and TRBJ2-5; D possibly corresponds to TRBD1 (6 bases). This CDR3 contains 17 residues. The germline gives CDR1 SGHTS, CDR2 YDEGEE. V was pared by 0 bases and J by 1 base, with 16 bases between. This CDR3 reads CASSLEGQGVSQETQYF. CDR3 nucleotides: TGTGCCAGCAGCTTGGAGGGACAAGGGGTGAGCCAAGAGACCCAGTACTTC.

The gene calls are TRBV9 and TRBJ1-2; 9 bases are shared with TRBD1. The V gene's germline CDR1 is SGDLS and CDR2 YYNGEE. V lost 3 bases, J lost 1 base, and 7 bases stayed unmatched. The CDR3 is made up of 16 amino acids. In DNA form, the CDR3 reads TGTGCCAGCAGCGCGGGGGACAGGGCGCTTAACTATGGCTACACCTTC. The encoded protein is CASSAGDRALNYGYTF.

The chain uses TRBV19 and TRBJ1-1; tentative D call: TRBD1 (5 bases). The germline V gene has CDR1 LNHDA and CDR2 SQIVND (reference sequence). Trimming took 6 bases from V and 1 from J, leaving 9 bases between them. This CDR3 contains 13 residues. The CDR3 DNA follows: TGTGCCAGTAGGCTAAGGGGGAACACTGAAGCTTTCTTT. Translation gives CASRLRGNTEAFF.

V gene TRBV5-1 combines with J gene TRBJ2-5; 15 bases match TRBD2. The CDR3 spans 16 residues. Unmatched junction bases numbered 1, after V lost 2 bases and J lost 2 bases. From germline, CDR1 is SGHRS and CDR2 YFSETQ. CDR3 sequence reads: CASSFGLAGGQETQYF. For the CDR3, the DNA is TGCGCCAGCAGCTTCGGACTAGCGGGGGGGCAAGAGACCCAGTACTTC.

The chain uses TRBV19 and TRBJ2-3; 10 bases line up with TRBD2. The CDR3 runs 15 residues. V shed 2 bases and J 5 bases; nucleotides not matched to a gene: 4. The germline CDR1 and CDR2 sequences are LNHDA and SQIVND (reference sequence). The CDR3 DNA is TGTGCCAGTAGTATATTAGCGGGGGGTGGAGATACGCAGTATTTT. Translating gives CASSILAGGGDTQYF.

The V and J genes are TRBV5-6 and TRBJ2-1; 9 nucleotides line up with TRBD1. Germline CDR1 is SGHDT and CDR2 is YYEEEE. This CDR3 contains 16 residues. Losses at the gene ends were 0 bases for V and 3 bases for J; bases not matched to a gene: 4. In DNA form, the CDR3 reads TGTGCCAGCAGCTTGGGGACAGGGGCCCTCTACAATGAGCAGTTCTTC. Its protein product is CASSLGTGALYNEQFF.

This clone was counted only a few times. This chain links TRBV4-3 with TRBJ1-1, with TRBD1 matching over 8 bases. Trimming at V came to 4 bases and at J to 1 base, leaving 5 bases not matched to a gene. Germline V lookup: CDR1 LGHNA, CDR2 YSLEER. The CDR3 totals 15 residues. The CDR3 bases are TGCGCCAGCAGCCTCCGGACAGGGACGAACACTGAAGCTTTCTTT. Translation: CASSLRTGTNTEAFF.

The J gene is TRBJ2-3, the V gene TRBV18; 8 bases line up with TRBD2. The CDR3 consists of 16 residues. Trimming cost V 4 bases and J 0 bases; bases outside gene matches: 6. Per germline, CDR1 KGHSH and CDR2 LQKENI. CDR3 in amino acids: CASSLLQRGSTDTQYF. CDR3 nucleotide sequence: TGTGCCAGCTCACTGCTTCAGCGGGGGAGCACAGATACGCAGTATTTT.

This clone occurred once. The chain links TRBV7-2 to TRBJ1-5, with D uncertain. CDR1 SGHTA and CDR2 FQGNSA come from the germline V gene. The CDR3 covers 14 residues. With 3 bases removed from V and 10 bases from J, the gap between germline ends came to 16 bases. For the CDR3, the DNA is TGTGCCAGCAGCTTGGGCCTAACCATCAGCCCCCAGCATTTT. Amino acid sequence: CASSLGLTISPQHF. The variable domain in full, completed from reference TRBV7-2 and TRBJ1-5, reads GAGVSQSPSNKVTEKGKDVELRCDPISGHTALYWYRQSLGQGLEFLIYFQGNSAPDKSGLPSDRFSAERTGGSVSTLTIQRTQQEDSAVYLCASSLGLTISPQHFGDGTRLSIL.

The chain recombines TRBV18 with TRBJ1-2; D gene uncertain. The CDR3 extends over 13 amino acids. The germline V and J ends were trimmed by 2 bases and 6 bases, with 10 bases remaining between them. In germline, CDR1 is KGHSH, CDR2 LQKENI. Here the CDR3 DNA reads TGTGCCAGCTCACCATTTGCGGTTGATGGCTACACCTTC. It translates to CASSPFAVDGYTF.

This chain connects TRBV23-1 to TRBJ1-4; the D gene is possibly TRBD1 (6 bases). TRBV23-1 is labeled an ORF, and its function is uncertain. V shed 4 bases and J shed 4 bases, with 16 bases lying between them. CDR3 length: 16 amino acids. The CDR3, as DNA: TGCGCCAGCAGTCGGGGAGGGGGAACGGGTAATGAAAAACTGTTTTTT. Its protein product is CASSRGGGTGNEKLFF.